This T cell receptor (beta chain) was sequenced during a study of STAT5B mutations in CD4+ large granular lymphocyte leukemia. In the case of this clone: Its antigen is not known.

Produced via immunoSEQ multiplex PCR; TCRdb's table is partial and in-frame only. This table holds more than 25,000 clones, about three quarters found once. The ends were cut back, 8 bases at V and 1 base at J, with 3 bases in the middle. The CDR3 consists of 10 residues. Study results and caveats: Patient CD4-sorted repertoires looked more clonal than healthy CD4+ repertoires, even without putative leukemic clones. Less than 30% of private leukemic clonotypes occurred rarely in other patients' non-leukemic repertoires.

Sample: CD4+ T cells from blood buffy coats. This TCR came from a human donor in good health. V is TRBV23-1 and J is TRBJ2-7, with no clear D. TRBV23-1 is annotated as an ORF whose role is uncertain. The CDR3 bases are TGCGCCAGCGGTTCCTACGAGCAGTACTTC. Protein: CASGSYEQYF.